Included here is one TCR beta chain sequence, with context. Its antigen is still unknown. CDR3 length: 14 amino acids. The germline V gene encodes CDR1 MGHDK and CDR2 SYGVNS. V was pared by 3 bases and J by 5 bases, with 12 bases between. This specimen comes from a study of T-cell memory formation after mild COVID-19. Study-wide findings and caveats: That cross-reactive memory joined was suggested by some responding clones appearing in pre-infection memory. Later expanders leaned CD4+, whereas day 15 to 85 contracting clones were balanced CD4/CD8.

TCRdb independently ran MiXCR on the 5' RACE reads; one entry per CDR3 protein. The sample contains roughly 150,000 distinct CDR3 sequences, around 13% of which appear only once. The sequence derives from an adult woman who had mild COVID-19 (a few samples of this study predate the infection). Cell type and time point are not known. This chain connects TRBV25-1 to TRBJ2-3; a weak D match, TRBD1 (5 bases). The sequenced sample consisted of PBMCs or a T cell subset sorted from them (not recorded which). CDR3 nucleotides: TGTGCCAGCAGTGATTTGCAGGGCATAGATACGCAGTATTTT. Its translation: CASSDLQGIDTQYF.